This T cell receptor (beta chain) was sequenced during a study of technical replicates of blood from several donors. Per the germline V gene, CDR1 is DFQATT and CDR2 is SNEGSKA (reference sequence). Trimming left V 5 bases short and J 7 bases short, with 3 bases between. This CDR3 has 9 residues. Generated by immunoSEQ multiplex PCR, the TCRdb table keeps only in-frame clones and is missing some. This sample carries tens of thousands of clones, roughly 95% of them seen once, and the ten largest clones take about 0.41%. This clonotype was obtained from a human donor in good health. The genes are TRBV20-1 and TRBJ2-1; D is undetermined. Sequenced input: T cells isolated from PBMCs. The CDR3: CSAYNEQFF. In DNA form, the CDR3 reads TGCAGTGCTTATAATGAGCAGTTCTTC.